The T cell receptor beta chain described here comes from a study of T cells after yellow fever vaccination. Study context: The fractions with low cell numbers were processed using SMART-Seq v4 Ultra Low Input. Regarding the study as a whole: Post-booster reappearance was seen for most primary-vaccination clones (around 96% CD4, around 88% CD8).

About this clonotype itself: As yet, its antigen is unknown.

It was through 5'RACE template switching that TCR cDNA was made, with a universal primer site and UMIs added. TCRdb processed the 5' RACE reads anew with MiXCR; each CDR3 protein has one entry. In the table there are approximately 260,000 distinct CDR3 sequences, 10% to 15% of which are singletons. The V end lost 5 bases, the J end lost 0 bases, and 10 bases lay between the germline ends. The CDR3 spans 14 residues. Germline loops: CDR1 DFQATT, CDR2 SNEGSKA (reference sequence). Sequencing used CD4+ T cells sorted from PBMCs, obtained 45 days after the yellow fever booster vaccination. The sequence came from a man younger than 40 who received the YFV17D yellow fever vaccine. This rearrangement joins TRBV20-1 to TRBJ1-4; D is undetermined. This CDR3 is CSAADWATNEKLFF. The CDR3 DNA follows: TGCAGTGCTGCCGATTGGGCAACTAATGAAAAACTGTTTTTT.